This T cell receptor beta chain comes out of a study of blood T cell repertoires in COVID-19. Overall study: Sample material is recorded as cDNA or gDNA derived from T cells, B-cell-depleted T cells, or PBMCs.

Germline V lookup: CDR1 KGHSH, CDR2 LQKENI. J was trimmed by 15 bases and V by 4 bases; bases with no gene match: 19. CDR3 size: 16 residues. Authors' processing steps: Reference gene primer amplification gave nucleated cell count estimates. The repertoire was sequenced with immunoSEQ multiplex PCR; TCRdb's copy has only in-frame clones and lacks some. That table gives V, J and clone size, and the DNA gave D and trimming. The table lists some 150,000 clones, more than 75% of them singletons. The chain is built from TRBV18 and TRBJ2-1, with TRBD2 matching over 9 bases. The sequencing sample was made of peripheral blood. The clonotype was recovered from a man between 18 and 35 years old with active or convalescent COVID-19. CDR3: CASSLSGTSMTVFGFF. For the CDR3, the DNA is TGTGCCAGCTCACTTTCCGGGACTAGCATGACGGTTTTTGGGTTCTTC.